The 10 T cell receptor beta chains reported below all come from one sample, sequenced in a study of shared clonotypes between healthy human individuals. This table comes from immunoSEQ multiplex PCR, and its TCRdb copy is limited to in-frame clones, with some not included. The repertoire holds 470,000 or so clones, with approximately 84% as singletons. The material sequenced was PBMCs. These TCRs come from a woman aged 40 to 50 in good health. Some clones in this sample may be carry-over from other donors' samples.

This clone was seen at least ten times. Within the sample, other DNA sequences also encode this same CDR3. The rearrangement uses TRBV5-4 and TRBJ2-7; 13 bases line up with TRBD2. The CDR3 has 15 residues. CDR1 is SGHNT and CDR2 is YYREEE in the germline V gene (reference sequence). With 4 bases clipped from V and 4 bases from J, the junction kept 5 bases outside the gene matches. The CDR3 bases are TGTGCCAGCAGCCACGGACTAGCGGGAGTTTACGAGCAGTACTTC. Its translation: CASSHGLAGVYEQYF.

As regards this clone: Since a far larger clone is one base different, this is likely a read error. The chain couples TRBV28 to TRBJ2-3, with D possibly being TRBD1 or TRBD2 (5 bases each). In germline, CDR1 is MDHEN, CDR2 SYDVKM. The length of the CDR3 is 15 residues. V lost 2 bases and J lost 0, with 9 bases in between. The CDR3 sequence is CASSLGGQSTDTQYF. In DNA, the CDR3 is TGTGCCAGCAGTTTAGGAGGACAAAGCACAGATACGCAGTATTTT.

V gene TRBV19 combines with J gene TRBJ1-1; 7 bases line up with TRBD1. The V and J ends lost 4 bases and 3 bases, in that order; junction bases with no gene match: 2. The CDR3 has 13 amino acids. CDR1 and CDR2 from the germline V gene are LNHDA and SQIVND (reference sequence). CDR3 nucleotide sequence: TGTGCCAGTAGTACTGACAGGGACACTGAAGCTTTCTTT. Its translation is CASSTDRDTEAFF.

Note on this clone: With a far larger clone one base away, a read error is the likely cause. The conserved phenylalanine or tryptophan is not found at the CDR3 terminus, so this likely reflects a read error. The CDR3 sequence is CASSRPLGGGGSTEQYL. CDR3 nucleotide sequence: TGTGCCAGCAGCCGACCTTTAGGAGGAGGGGGGTCTACGGAGCAGTACCTC. The genes are TRBV5-6 and TRBJ2-7; D could derive from TRBD1 or TRBD2 (6 bases each). CDR1 is SGHDT and CDR2 is YYEEEE in the germline V gene. V dropped 4 bases and J dropped 7 bases, with 27 bases sitting between them. The CDR3 contains 17 residues.

The chain recombines TRBV6-1 with TRBJ2-7; 7 nucleotides line up with TRBD1. There are 14 residues in the CDR3. With V trimmed by 3 bases and J by 3 bases, 5 bases remained unmatched. CDR1 is MNHNS and CDR2 is SASEGT in the germline V gene. CDR3 in DNA: TGTGCCAGCAGTGACGAAAGGGGGCTCTACGAGCAGTACTTC. Protein: CASSDERGLYEQYF.

The table lists this clone with a few counts. Here the CDR3 DNA reads TGCGCCAGCAGCCCCCGACAGGGCCATTCCTACGAGCAGTACTTC. Protein sequence: CASSPRQGHSYEQYF. The chain couples TRBV5-1 to TRBJ2-7, with TRBD1 matching 7 bases. The germline V gene has CDR1 SGHRS and CDR2 YFSETQ. The CDR3 sequence is 15 residues long. Germline trimming cut 4 bases from V and 1 base from J; bases unmatched to any gene: 8.

The chain links TRBV6-5 to TRBJ1-5, with D tentatively TRBD1 (5 bases). This CDR3 spans 14 amino acids. Trimming took 10 bases from V and 4 from J, leaving 17 bases between them. CDR1 is MNHEY and CDR2 is SVGAGI in the germline V gene. The CDR3 sequence is CATSKGQVNQPQHF. CDR3 in DNA: TGTGCCACCTCGAAGGGGCAGGTGAATCAGCCCCAGCATTTT.

Many counts were recorded for this clone. Different DNA sequences within this sample yield the same CDR3. V is TRBV2 and J is TRBJ2-7; D might be TRBD2 (7 bases). The CDR3 is 14 residues long. Trimming cost V 10 bases and J 0 bases, with 16 bases left between them. Germline CDR1 SNHLY, CDR2 FYNNEI. The CDR3 DNA sequence: TGTGCCACTACTATGGCGGGGGCCTCCTACGAGCAGTACTTC. Translation: CATTMAGASYEQYF.

The CDR3, as DNA: TGTGCCAGCAGTGAAGGAGCAGTCAGCTATGGCTACACCTTC. As protein: CASSEGAVSYGYTF. This chain links TRBV6-1 with TRBJ1-2; D gene uncertain. The germline CDR1 and CDR2 sequences are MNHNS and SASEGT. Trimming took off 1 base at V and 4 bases at J, with 10 bases between the two ends. This CDR3 comprises 14 residues.

V is TRBV11-2 and J is TRBJ2-1; D gene unclear. Trimming removed 0 bases from V and 2 bases from J, with 8 bases in between. Germline-derived CDR1 and CDR2 are SGHAT and FQNNGV. CDR3 size: 15 residues. The DNA for the CDR3 is TGTGCCAGCAGCTTAGAGGGATTTGCCTACAATGAGCAGTTCTTC. Translation gives CASSLEGFAYNEQFF.